This TCR beta chain is drawn from a study of blood T cell repertoires in COVID-19. The wider study: The United States, Italy and Spain supplied acute and convalescent COVID-19 samples.

V shed 3 bases, J shed 7 bases, and the junction held 5 bases outside the gene matches. Germline V gene sequence: CDR1 SGHDT, CDR2 YYEEEE. CDR3 size: 14 residues. TCRdb's table, derived via immunoSEQ multiplex PCR, lists solely in-frame clones and lacks some. The profile shows 60,000 to 100,000 clones, 70% to 90% of them singletons. The receptor was derived from a man aged 50-59 years with active COVID-19. The specimen sequenced was peripheral blood. This chain connects TRBV5-6 to TRBJ1-4; 8 nucleotides align to TRBD1. CDR3 sequence: CASSYTGGTEKLFF. The CDR3 DNA reads TGTGCCAGCAGCTATACAGGGGGGACTGAAAAACTGTTTTTT. Combining the CDR3 with reference TRBV5-6 and TRBJ1-4 gives the whole variable domain DAGVTQSPTHLIKTRGQQVTLRCSPKSGHDTVSWYQQALGQGPQFIFQYYEEEERQRGNFPDRFSGHQFPNYSSELNVNALLLGDSALYLCASSYTGGTEKLFFGSGTQLSVL.